The rows below give T cell receptor beta chains drawn from one sample of a study of blood T cell repertoires in COVID-19. Only in-frame clones appear in the TCRdb table, and some are missing; sequencing was by immunoSEQ multiplex PCR. The sample carries approximately 52,000 clones, about 90% recorded once. The sequencing input was peripheral blood. The receptors stem from a human donor in a cohort sampled during active COVID-19. Each CDR3 is given with its conserved first and last residue. D genes are given only for firm matches. Clone size is shown for a subset of rows, as once, few, many or a class of expanded clone.

v_call	clone_size	j_call	d_call	cdr3_nt	cdr3_aa
TRBV2	NA	TRBJ1-6	TRBD1	TGTGCCAGCAGAGACAGGGTTTTGTCACCCCTCCACTTT	CASRDRVLSPLHF
TRBV18	NA	TRBJ2-7	TRBD2	TGTGCCAGCTCACCGTCTAGCGGCAATTCCTACGAGCAGTACTTC	CASSPSSGNSYEQYF
TRBV30	NA	TRBJ1-6	TRBD1	TGTGCCTGGAATGACAGGGGGCAAATCTATAATTCACCCCTCCACTTT	CAWNDRGQIYNSPLHF
TRBV3-1/TRBV3-2	NA	TRBJ2-7	TRBD2	TGTGCCAGCAGCCACTGGCTAGCGGGAGGGCCGTCGAGTGTCTCCGAGCAGTACTTC	CASSHWLAGGPSSVSEQYF
TRBV9	NA	TRBJ1-5	NA	TGTGCCAGCAGCGTAGATGGTAGGGAGGGACCCCAGCATTTT	CASSVDGREGPQHF
TRBV5-4	once	TRBJ2-2	TRBD2	TGTGCCAGCAGCTCGGGACTAGCGGGGATGCCGAACACCGGGGAGCTGTTTTTT	CASSSGLAGMPNTGELFF
TRBV28	NA	TRBJ1-2	TRBD1	TGTGCCAGCAGGAAACACCTCGGGGCAGGGGGCGATGATGGCTATGGCTACACCTTC	CASRKHLGAGGDDGYGYTF
TRBV19	NA	TRBJ2-7	TRBD1	TGTGCCAGTAGTAGAAGGGGACAGGGTTCCGAGCAGTACTTC	CASSRRGQGSEQYF
TRBV3-1/TRBV3-2	NA	TRBJ1-1	TRBD1	TGTGCCAGCAGCCACCGACAGGGTTCTTACTCTGAAGCTTTCTTT	CASSHRQGSYSEAFF
TRBV21-1	NA	TRBJ2-7	NA	TGTGCCAGCAGCAAACTCATCCGGGAAAAAGCCTACGAGCAGTACTTC	CASSKLIREKAYEQYF
TRBV5-5	NA	TRBJ2-7	TRBD1	TGTGCCAGCAGCTTAGAGGGGGCGACCCCCTCCTACGAGCAGTACTTC	CASSLEGATPSYEQYF
TRBV25-1	once	TRBJ1-2	NA	TGTGCCAGCAGCGACCCTGGGGGGGGTGGCTACACCTTC	CASSDPGGGGYTF
TRBV5-3	NA	TRBJ2-1	NA	TGTGCCAGAAGCTTGCAGGGAGGCTCCTACAATGAGCAGTTCTTC	CARSLQGGSYNEQFF
TRBV7-6	NA	TRBJ2-6	NA	TGTGCCAGCAGCTCGGGACTCCTCGGTGGGGCCAACGTCCTGACTTTC	CASSSGLLGGANVLTF
TRBV2	NA	TRBJ1-5	TRBD1	TGTGCCAGCAGCCTGGGACAGCCTAATCAGCCCCAGCATTTT	CASSLGQPNQPQHF
TRBV15	NA	TRBJ2-1	TRBD2	TGTGCCACCAGCAGAGATAGGGAGGGGCAGTTCTTC	CATSRDREGQFF
TRBV11-2	NA	TRBJ2-1	NA	TGTGCCAGCAGTACCTCTGGGAGAGGTGAGCAGTTCTTC	CASSTSGRGEQFF
TRBV6-6	NA	TRBJ2-3	TRBD1	TGTGCCAGCAGTCCCGGGACAGGGGGCCGGGATACGCAGTATTTT	CASSPGTGGRDTQYF
TRBV20-1	NA	TRBJ2-7	NA	TGCAGTGCAGAGACAGTACCCGAGCAGTACTTC	CSAETVPEQYF
TRBV6-5	NA	TRBJ2-7	TRBD2	TGTGCCAGCACCTCCGCCTTAGCGGGAGTAAGCGAGCAGTACTTC	CASTSALAGVSEQYF
TRBV7-3	NA	TRBJ1-4	NA	TGTGCCAGCAGCCCGAACCCCCCACAGACGCCTAATGAAAAACTGTTTTTT	CASSPNPPQTPNEKLFF
TRBV30	NA	TRBJ2-7	NA	TGTGCCTGGAGGACTATAGGCTCCTACGAGCAGTACTTC	CAWRTIGSYEQYF
TRBV5-4	NA	TRBJ2-3	TRBD2	TGTGCCAGCAGCTTGGTTAGCGGGAGTTCAGATACGCAGTATTTT	CASSLVSGSSDTQYF
TRBV28	once	TRBJ1-1	NA	TGTGCCAGCAGTTTAGACCCTCGGGTAGCTTTCTTT	CASSLDPRVAFF